Listed here are 17 T cell receptor beta chains from one sample, sequenced in a study of blood T cell repertoires in COVID-19. TCRdb's copy holds only in-frame clones and misses some; the assay was immunoSEQ multiplex PCR. The data show about 24,000 clones, with roughly 74% seen just once and over 6.5% held by the top ten. Sequenced input: peripheral blood. Source of these receptors: a middle-aged man with COVID-19, enrolled during active disease.

In its sample, this clone was seen once. The gene calls are TRBV9 and TRBJ2-7, with 7 bases identical to TRBD2. With 4 bases clipped from V and 2 bases from J, the junction kept 12 bases outside the gene matches. CDR3 length: 16 amino acids. Germline loops: CDR1 SGDLS, CDR2 YYNGEE. The DNA for the CDR3 is TGTGCCAGCAGCAGCGGGGTCCCGCCCCTCACCTACGAGCAGTACTTC. Amino acids: CASSSGVPPLTYEQYF.

This clone was observed a single time. The rearrangement links TRBV12-3 or TRBV12-4 to TRBJ1-5; D is unclear. Trimming took 5 bases from V and 7 from J, leaving 12 bases between them. The CDR3 loop spans 13 amino acids. Here the CDR3 DNA reads TGTGCCAGCAGTCCAGGAGGCCGGCAGCCCCAGCATTTT. Translation gives CASSPGGRQPQHF.

The chain combines TRBV11-2 with TRBJ1-5; D uncertain. The V end was cut by 2 bases, the J end by 3 bases, with 5 bases between. The CDR3 totals 13 residues. The germline V gene encodes CDR1 SGHAT and CDR2 FQNNGV. In DNA, the CDR3 is TGTGCCAGCAGCTTAAATTACAATCAGCCCCAGCATTTT. The encoded protein is CASSLNYNQPQHF.

This clone is medium-sized by share. V gene TRBV6-1 combines with J gene TRBJ2-7, with 8 bases identical to TRBD1. The CDR3 consists of 15 residues. V shed 1 base and J 5 bases; nucleotides not matched to a gene: 7. From germline, CDR1 is MNHNS and CDR2 SASEGT. This CDR3 reads CASSEVMGTGDEQYF. The CDR3, as DNA: TGTGCCAGCAGTGAAGTCATGGGGACAGGCGACGAGCAGTACTTC.

This sequence joins TRBV11-2 and TRBJ2-7, with TRBD1 matching 8 bases. CDR3 length equals 15 residues. V dropped 2 bases and J dropped 3; count of bases not matched to a gene: 6. From germline, CDR1 is SGHAT and CDR2 FQNNGV. CDR3 DNA: TGTGCCAGCAGCTTATTCTGGGACAGGAGCTACGAGCAGTACTTC. It yields the protein CASSLFWDRSYEQYF. Full variable domain (outside the CDR3, taken from reference TRBV11-2 and TRBJ2-7): EAGVAQSPRYKIIEKRQSVAFWCNPISGHATLYWYQQILGQGPKLLIQFQNNGVVDDSQLPKDRFSAERLKGVDSTLKIQPAKLEDSAVYLCASSLFWDRSYEQYFGPGTRLTVT.

This clone has just one count. The rearrangement joins TRBV28 to TRBJ2-6, with D uncertain. This CDR3 is 15 amino acids long. V was trimmed by 3 bases and J by 1 base, leaving 7 bases between them. CDR1 MDHEN and CDR2 SYDVKM come from the germline V gene. This CDR3 is CASSFGVSGANVLTF. CDR3 coding DNA: TGTGCCAGCAGTTTCGGAGTATCTGGGGCCAACGTCCTGACTTTC.

This clone was counted between two and nine times. The chain couples TRBV28 to TRBJ1-4; D might be TRBD1 (6 bases). The CDR3 consists of 15 residues. V lost 2 bases and J lost 5, with 12 bases in between. CDR1 MDHEN and CDR2 SYDVKM come from the germline V gene. Written as DNA, the CDR3 is TGTGCCAGCAGTTTAAGGGGGACGGGGAATGAAAAACTGTTTTTT. The encoded protein is CASSLRGTGNEKLFF. Complete variable domain (other parts from reference TRBV28 and TRBJ1-4): DVKVTQSSRYLVKRTGEKVFLECVQDMDHENMFWYRQDPGLGLRLIYFSYDVKMKEKGDIPEGYSVSREKKERFSLILESASTNQTSMYLCASSLRGTGNEKLFFGSGTQLSVL.

The chain employs TRBV7-6 and TRBJ2-3; TRBD2 might be the D (6 bases). Germline CDR1 SGHVS, CDR2 FNYEAQ. This CDR3 is built from 14 residues. V was clipped by 4 bases and J by 4 bases, with 12 bases between them. The DNA for the CDR3 is TGTGCCAGCAGCTCGCAACTAGCCGCAGATACGCAGTATTTT. This sequence encodes CASSSQLAADTQYF. Full variable domain (remainder filled in from reference TRBV7-6 and TRBJ2-3): GAGVSQSPRYKVTKRGQDVALRCDPISGHVSLYWYRQALGQGPEFLTYFNYEAQQDKSGLPNDRFSAERPEGSISTLTIQRTEQRDSAMYRCASSSQLAADTQYFGPGTRLTVL.

The rearrangement links TRBV5-1 to TRBJ2-3, with a tentative D call TRBD2 (5 bases). This CDR3 contains 14 residues. The germline V and J ends were trimmed by 0 bases and 2 bases, with 7 bases remaining between them. Germline CDR1 reads SGHRS; CDR2 reads YFSETQ. The CDR3 DNA follows: TGCGCCAGCAGCTTGGGAGGGTACACAGATACGCAGTATTTT. Its protein is CASSLGGYTDTQYF.

The rearrangement links TRBV5-1 to TRBJ2-5, with 11 bases that match TRBD2. The CDR3 is 16 residues long. V trimming: 3 bases; J trimming: 3 bases; junction bases outside the gene matches: 7. Germline-derived CDR1 and CDR2 are SGHRS and YFSETQ. CDR3 DNA: TGCGCCAGCAGCTCCAGACTAGCGGGAACCAAAGAGACCCAGTACTTC. Translation gives CASSSRLAGTKETQYF.

Only one count was recorded for this clone. The chain has TRBV5-1 and TRBJ2-5; TRBD1 aligns across 7 bases. CDR3 length: 13 residues. V lost 4 bases and J lost 4; bases outside the gene matches: 4. CDR1 is SGHRS and CDR2 is YFSETQ in the germline V gene. The CDR3: CASSKTGLETQYF. CDR3 sequence (DNA): TGCGCCAGCAGCAAGACAGGGTTAGAGACCCAGTACTTC.

The V and J genes are TRBV7-9 and TRBJ1-5; 10 nucleotides agree with TRBD1. Losses at the gene ends were 1 base for V and 6 bases for J; bases not matched to a gene: 3. Germline lookup yields CDR1 SEHNR and CDR2 FQNEAQ (reference sequence). The CDR3 is 15 amino acids. CDR3 DNA sequence: TGTGCCAGCAGCTTAGGACAGGGGGCTTTTCAGCCCCAGCATTTT. It is translated as CASSLGQGAFQPQHF.

This rearrangement joins TRBV3-1 (or the pseudogene TRBV3-2) to TRBJ1-1; D unresolved. Trimming took off 7 bases at V and 1 base at J, with 7 bases between the two ends. This CDR3 is built from 12 residues. In germline, CDR1 is LGHDT, CDR2 YNNKEL (reference sequence). CDR3 in DNA: TGTGCCAGCACTCGGGGGAACACTGAAGCTTTCTTT. Translated, it gives CASTRGNTEAFF.

This clone was seen more than once but under ten times. This sequence joins TRBV19 and TRBJ1-2; unclear D gene. Germline V gene data show CDR1 as LNHDA and CDR2 as SQIVND (reference sequence). This CDR3 has 16 residues. The V and J ends lost 2 bases and 0 bases respectively, with 13 bases between them. The CDR3 reads CASSIFLGVSNYGYTF. The CDR3 bases are TGTGCCAGTAGTATATTCTTGGGCGTCTCTAACTATGGCTACACCTTC.

The rearrangement uses TRBV11-2 and TRBJ2-4; D might be TRBD2 (6 bases). Germline assignment: CDR1 SGHAT and CDR2 FQNNGV. V was trimmed by 4 bases and J by 11 bases, leaving 24 bases between them. The CDR3 spans 16 residues. In DNA, the CDR3 is TGTGCCAGCAGCTCCTACCGGCGGGGACGTAAAAAGGTTCAGTACTTC. Protein: CASSSYRRGRKKVQYF.

The chain joins TRBV5-4 to TRBJ2-1; D unresolved. Germline lookup yields CDR1 SGHNT and CDR2 YYREEE (reference sequence). The ends were cut back, 0 bases at V and 6 bases at J, with 10 bases in the middle. This CDR3 comprises 14 residues. For the CDR3, the DNA is TGTGCCAGCAGCTTGGGACAAAGTAGCAATGAGCAGTTCTTC. It specifies CASSLGQSSNEQFF.

V and J are TRBV7-2 and TRBJ1-6; D unclear. The CDR3 sequence is 13 residues long. Trimming took 5 bases from V and 8 from J, leaving 10 bases between them. The germline CDR1 and CDR2 sequences are SGHTA and FQGNSA. CDR3 bases: TGTGCCAGCAGCCCCGCAAGCTATTCACCCCTCCACTTT. Encoded protein: CASSPASYSPLHF.